These T cell receptor beta chains were read from a single sample in a study of Graves' ophthalmopathy and Graves' hyperthyroidism. One entry per CDR3 protein, called by TCRdb with MiXCR from the multiplex PCR reads. The sample has about 210,000 distinct CDR3 sequences, roughly 27% seen once; the top ten hold 9.1%. The sequenced sample consisted of peripheral blood. These receptors originate from a man aged 50 to 60 with Graves' ophthalmopathy. Both conserved end residues are part of each CDR3. The order of the fields is J gene, clone size, D gene, V gene, CDR3 DNA, CDR3 protein. The D gene is left open where the match is weak. The size of a clone is reported for some rows only, either as once, few or many, or as a class for expanded clones.

j_call: TRBJ2-7
clone_size: many
d_call: TRBD2
v_call: TRBV13
cdr3_nt: TGTGCCAGCAGCACACTAGCGGAAAGCTCCTACGAGCAGTACTTC
cdr3_aa: CASSTLAESSYEQYF

j_call: TRBJ1-1
clone_size: .
d_call: .
v_call: TRBV2
cdr3_nt: TGTGCCAGCGGGGGGGCAGGGTTCAACACTGAAGCTTTCTTT
cdr3_aa: CASGGAGFNTEAFF

j_call: TRBJ1-2
clone_size: .
d_call: TRBD1
v_call: TRBV20-1
cdr3_nt: TGCAGTGCTAGAGATGGCCGGGACAGTCCCAGAAATGGCTACACCTTC
cdr3_aa: CSARDGRDSPRNGYTF

j_call: TRBJ2-5
clone_size: many
d_call: TRBD1
v_call: TRBV6-1
cdr3_nt: TGTGCCAGCAGGCCTGGACAGGGACAAGAGACCCAGTACTTC
cdr3_aa: CASRPGQGQETQYF

j_call: TRBJ1-4
clone_size: many
d_call: .
v_call: TRBV28
cdr3_nt: TGTGCCAGCAGTCCCGCAGGGGTTGCAACTAATGAAAAACTGTTTTTT
cdr3_aa: CASSPAGVATNEKLFF

j_call: TRBJ2-2
clone_size: many
d_call: .
v_call: TRBV18
cdr3_nt: TGTGCCAGCTCACAAAAGGGAGTCGGGGAGCTGTTTTTT
cdr3_aa: CASSQKGVGELFF

j_call: TRBJ2-2
clone_size: .
d_call: .
v_call: TRBV12-3/TRBV12-4
cdr3_nt: TGTGCCAGCAGTCCACTAGACACGTCCGGGGAGCTGTTTTTT
cdr3_aa: CASSPLDTSGELFF

j_call: TRBJ2-7
clone_size: many
d_call: TRBD1
v_call: TRBV19
cdr3_nt: TGTGCCAGTAGTGCCGGACAGGGGTCGGGCGAGCAGTACTTC
cdr3_aa: CASSAGQGSGEQYF

j_call: TRBJ2-7
clone_size: many
d_call: .
v_call: TRBV4-3
cdr3_nt: TGCGCCAGCAGCCGAGATCAGGGCCGGGGGTACGAGCAGTACTTC
cdr3_aa: CASSRDQGRGYEQYF

j_call: TRBJ2-7
clone_size: many
d_call: TRBD1
v_call: TRBV6-5
cdr3_nt: TGTGCCAGCAATTCACAGGGGTCCCGCCACGAGCAGTACTTC
cdr3_aa: CASNSQGSRHEQYF